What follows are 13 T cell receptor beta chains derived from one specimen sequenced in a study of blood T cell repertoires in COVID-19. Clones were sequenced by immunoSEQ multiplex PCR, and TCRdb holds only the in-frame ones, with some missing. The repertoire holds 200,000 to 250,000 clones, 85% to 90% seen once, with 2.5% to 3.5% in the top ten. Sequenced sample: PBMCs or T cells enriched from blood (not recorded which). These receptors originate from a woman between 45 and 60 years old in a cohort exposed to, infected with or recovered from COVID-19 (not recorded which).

CDR3 loop: CASSLGAGGDYGYTF. In nucleotides, the CDR3 is TGTGCCAGCAGTTTAGGGGCAGGGGGCGACTATGGCTACACCTTC. The J gene is TRBJ1-2, the V gene TRBV28, with 8 bases lining up with TRBD1. CDR1 MDHEN and CDR2 SYDVKM come from the germline V gene. The CDR3 has 15 amino acids. V dropped 2 bases and J dropped 3; count of bases not matched to a gene: 5.

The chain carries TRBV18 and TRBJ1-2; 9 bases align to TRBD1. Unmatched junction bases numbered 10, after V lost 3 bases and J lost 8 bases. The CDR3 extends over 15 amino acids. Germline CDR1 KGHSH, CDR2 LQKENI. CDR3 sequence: CASSPYGTGLSGYTF. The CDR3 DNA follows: TGTGCCAGCTCACCGTACGGGACAGGGCTATCAGGCTACACCTTC. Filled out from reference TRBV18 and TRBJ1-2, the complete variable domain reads NAGVMQNPRHLVRRRGQEARLRCSPMKGHSHVYWYRQLPEEGLKFMVYLQKENIIDESGMPKERFSAEFPKEGPSILRIQQVVRGDSAAYFCASSPYGTGLSGYTFGSGTRLTVV.

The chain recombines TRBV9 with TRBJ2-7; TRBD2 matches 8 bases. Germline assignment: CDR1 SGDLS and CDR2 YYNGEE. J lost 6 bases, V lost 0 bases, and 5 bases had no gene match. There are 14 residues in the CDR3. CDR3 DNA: TGTGCCAGCAGCGTAGCGGGCAGCGGGGGCGAGCAGTACTTC. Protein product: CASSVAGSGGEQYF.

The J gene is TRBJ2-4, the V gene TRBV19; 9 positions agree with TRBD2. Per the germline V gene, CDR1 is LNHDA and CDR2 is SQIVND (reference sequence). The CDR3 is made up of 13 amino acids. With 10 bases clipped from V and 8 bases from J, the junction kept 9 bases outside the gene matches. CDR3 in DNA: TGTGCCACCCGGAGTAGCGGGGGATACATTCAGTACTTC. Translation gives CATRSSGGYIQYF.

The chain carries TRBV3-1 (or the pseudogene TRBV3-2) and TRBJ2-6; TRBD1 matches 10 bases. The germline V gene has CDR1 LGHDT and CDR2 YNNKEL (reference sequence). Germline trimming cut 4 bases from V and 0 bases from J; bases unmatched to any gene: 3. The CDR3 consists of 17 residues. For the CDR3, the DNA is TGTGCCAGCAGCCCTCGGACAGGGGGCTCTGGGGCCAACGTCCTGACTTTC. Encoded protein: CASSPRTGGSGANVLTF.

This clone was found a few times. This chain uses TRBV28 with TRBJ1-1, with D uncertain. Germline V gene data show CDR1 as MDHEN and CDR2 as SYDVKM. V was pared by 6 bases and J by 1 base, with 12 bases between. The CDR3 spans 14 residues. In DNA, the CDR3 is TGTGCCAGCAGATACGGGGATTCGAACACTGAAGCTTTCTTT. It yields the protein CASRYGDSNTEAFF.

Here the CDR3 DNA reads TGCAGCGTCCGGGACAGATTACTTTCCGAGCAGTACTTC. Translating it yields CSVRDRLLSEQYF. This chain links TRBV29-1 with TRBJ2-7, with 7 bases matching TRBD1. CDR1 and CDR2 from the germline V gene are SQVTM and ANQGSEA. The CDR3 is 13 amino acids. The trim removed 6 bases at V and 6 bases at J, leaving 11 bases unmatched.

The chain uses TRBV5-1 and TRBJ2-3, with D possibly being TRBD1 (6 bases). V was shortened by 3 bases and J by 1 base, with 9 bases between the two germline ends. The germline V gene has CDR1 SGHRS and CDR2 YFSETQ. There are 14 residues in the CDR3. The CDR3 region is CASSSQGGTDTQYF. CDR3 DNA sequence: TGCGCCAGCAGCTCACAGGGTGGCACAGATACGCAGTATTTT.

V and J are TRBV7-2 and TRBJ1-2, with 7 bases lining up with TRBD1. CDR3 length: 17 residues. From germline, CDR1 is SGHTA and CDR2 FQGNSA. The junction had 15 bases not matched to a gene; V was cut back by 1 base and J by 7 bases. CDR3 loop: CASSLEGTVGARSGYTF. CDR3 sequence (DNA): TGTGCCAGCAGCTTAGAGGGGACAGTAGGGGCGAGGTCTGGCTACACCTTC.

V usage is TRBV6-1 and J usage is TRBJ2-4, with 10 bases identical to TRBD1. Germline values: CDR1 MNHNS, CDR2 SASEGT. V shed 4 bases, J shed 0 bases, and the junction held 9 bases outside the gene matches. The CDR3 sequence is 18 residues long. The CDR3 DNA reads TGTGCCAGCAGTGTCCGGGACAGGGGACCCCTAGCCAAAAACATTCAGTACTTC. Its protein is CASSVRDRGPLAKNIQYF.

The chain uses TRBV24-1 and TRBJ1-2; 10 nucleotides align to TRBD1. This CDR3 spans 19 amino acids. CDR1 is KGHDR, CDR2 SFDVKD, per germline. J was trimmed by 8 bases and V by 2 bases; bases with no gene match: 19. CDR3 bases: TGTGCCACCAGTGATTCCACCTCGGGGGACAGGGGCCCTACGCGGGGCTACACCTTC. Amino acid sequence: CATSDSTSGDRGPTRGYTF.

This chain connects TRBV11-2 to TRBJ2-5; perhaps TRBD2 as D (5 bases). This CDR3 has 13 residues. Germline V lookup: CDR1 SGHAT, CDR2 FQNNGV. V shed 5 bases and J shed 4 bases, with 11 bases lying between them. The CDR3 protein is CASSKRLIETQYF. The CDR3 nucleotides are TGTGCCAGCAGCAAAAGACTAATAGAGACCCAGTACTTC.

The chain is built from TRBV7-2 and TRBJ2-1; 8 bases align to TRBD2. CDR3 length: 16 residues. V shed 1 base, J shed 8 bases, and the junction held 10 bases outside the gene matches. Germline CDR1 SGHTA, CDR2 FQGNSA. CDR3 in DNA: TGTGCCAGCAGCTTAGGTCGGTTAGCGGGGAGGGATGAGCAGTTCTTC. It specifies CASSLGRLAGRDEQFF.